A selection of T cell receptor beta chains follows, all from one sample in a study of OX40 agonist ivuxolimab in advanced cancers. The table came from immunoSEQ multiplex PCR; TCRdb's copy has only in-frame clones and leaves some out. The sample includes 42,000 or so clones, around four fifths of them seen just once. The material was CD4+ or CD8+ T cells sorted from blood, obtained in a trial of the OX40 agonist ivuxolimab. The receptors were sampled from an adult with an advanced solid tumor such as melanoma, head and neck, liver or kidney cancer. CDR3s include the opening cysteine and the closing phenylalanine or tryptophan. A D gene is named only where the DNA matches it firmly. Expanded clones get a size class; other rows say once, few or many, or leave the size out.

CDR3 protein: CASSLSRWRQGPREQYF; CDR3 DNA: TGTGCCAGCAGTTTATCGAGGTGGCGACAGGGCCCCCGGGAGCAGTACTTC; clone size: -; D gene: TRBD1; V gene: TRBV27; J gene: TRBJ2-7
CDR3 protein: CASSVSGRPLGQHYEQYF; CDR3 DNA: TGTGCCAGCAGCGTTAGCGGGAGGCCTCTGGGACAGCACTACGAGCAGTACTTC; clone size: -; D gene: TRBD2; V gene: TRBV7-2; J gene: TRBJ2-7
CDR3 protein: CASSLWGSYEQYF; CDR3 DNA: TGTGCCAGCAGTTTATGGGGATCCTACGAGCAGTACTTC; clone size: -; D gene: -; V gene: TRBV27; J gene: TRBJ2-7
CDR3 protein: CASSETGGVNEKLFF; CDR3 DNA: TGTGCCAGCAGCGAGACAGGGGGCGTGAATGAAAAACTGTTTTTT; clone size: -; D gene: TRBD1; V gene: TRBV9; J gene: TRBJ1-4
CDR3 protein: CSVRQGSGTEAFF; CDR3 DNA: TGCAGCGTTCGTCAGGGGAGTGGGACTGAAGCTTTCTTT; clone size: few; D gene: -; V gene: TRBV29-1; J gene: TRBJ1-1
CDR3 protein: CAILGLAGSTDTQYF; CDR3 DNA: TGTGCCATCCTTGGACTAGCGGGAAGCACAGATACGCAGTATTTT; clone size: once; D gene: TRBD2; V gene: TRBV10-3; J gene: TRBJ2-3
CDR3 protein: CASSLTAGGVSGGENEQYF; CDR3 DNA: TGTGCCAGCAGCCTCACCGCCGGGGGAGTTAGCGGGGGGGAGAACGAGCAGTACTTC; clone size: -; D gene: TRBD2; V gene: TRBV4-2; J gene: TRBJ2-7
CDR3 protein: CASSPAYNYGYTF; CDR3 DNA: TGTGCCAGCAGCCCGGCGTATAACTATGGCTACACCTTC; clone size: -; D gene: -; V gene: TRBV11-2; J gene: TRBJ1-2
CDR3 protein: CSVLGTYEQYF; CDR3 DNA: TGCAGCGTCTTAGGGACCTACGAGCAGTACTTC; clone size: -; D gene: -; V gene: TRBV29-1; J gene: TRBJ2-7
CDR3 protein: CASSLRGHNEQFF; CDR3 DNA: TGTGCCAGCAGCTTACGTGGGCACAATGAGCAGTTCTTC; clone size: -; D gene: -; V gene: TRBV13; J gene: TRBJ2-1
CDR3 protein: CASNEQGGKETQYF; CDR3 DNA: TGTGCCAGCAACGAACAGGGAGGAAAAGAGACCCAGTACTTC; clone size: -; D gene: -; V gene: TRBV5-4; J gene: TRBJ2-5
CDR3 protein: CASSQGRQAFF; CDR3 DNA: TGTGCCAGCAGCCAGGGCAGGCAAGCTTTCTTT; clone size: -; D gene: -; V gene: TRBV11-3; J gene: TRBJ1-1
CDR3 protein: CASSLNRVREQYF; CDR3 DNA: TGTGCCAGCAGCCTCAACAGGGTCCGAGAGCAGTACTTC; clone size: -; D gene: -; V gene: TRBV11-2; J gene: TRBJ2-7
CDR3 protein: CASSFRAGETGELFF; CDR3 DNA: TGTGCCAGCAGCTTTCGGGCAGGGGAGACCGGGGAGCTGTTTTTT; clone size: -; D gene: -; V gene: TRBV7-9; J gene: TRBJ2-2
CDR3 protein: CASSFQGPYEQYF; CDR3 DNA: TGTGCCAGCAGCTTTCAGGGCCCCTACGAGCAGTACTTC; clone size: -; D gene: -; V gene: TRBV11-2; J gene: TRBJ2-7
CDR3 protein: CASSEAPSGSLGSSYNEQFF; CDR3 DNA: TGTGCCAGCAGTGAAGCCCCTAGCGGGAGTTTGGGGAGCTCCTACAATGAGCAGTTCTTC; clone size: -; D gene: TRBD2; V gene: TRBV2; J gene: TRBJ2-1
CDR3 protein: CASSLARGGATEAFF; CDR3 DNA: TGTGCCAGCAGCTTAGCTAGGGGAGGGGCCACTGAAGCTTTCTTT; clone size: once; D gene: -; V gene: TRBV7-2; J gene: TRBJ1-1
CDR3 protein: CASSVDRDPYNEQFF; CDR3 DNA: TGTGCCAGCAGCGTAGACAGGGACCCCTACAATGAGCAGTTCTTC; clone size: -; D gene: -; V gene: TRBV9; J gene: TRBJ2-1
CDR3 protein: CASSLQVYYNEQFF; CDR3 DNA: TGTGCCAGCAGTTTACAGGTTTACTACAATGAGCAGTTCTTC; clone size: -; D gene: -; V gene: TRBV28; J gene: TRBJ2-1
CDR3 protein: CASSPSYNEQFF; CDR3 DNA: TGTGCCAGCAGCCCATCCTACAATGAGCAGTTCTTC; clone size: -; D gene: -; V gene: TRBV7-9; J gene: TRBJ2-1
CDR3 protein: CATSRPPVGREVPNTGELFF; CDR3 DNA: TGTGCCACCAGCAGGCCCCCCGTTGGGCGGGAGGTCCCGAACACCGGGGAGCTGTTTTTT; clone size: -; D gene: TRBD2; V gene: TRBV15; J gene: TRBJ2-2
CDR3 protein: CACSSDKNIQYF; CDR3 DNA: TGTGCCTGCTCGAGTGACAAAAACATTCAGTACTTC; clone size: -; D gene: -; V gene: TRBV30; J gene: TRBJ2-4
CDR3 protein: CASRASGGRNEQFF; CDR3 DNA: TGCGCCAGCAGGGCTTCTGGCGGTCGCAATGAGCAGTTCTTC; clone size: once; D gene: -; V gene: TRBV5-1; J gene: TRBJ2-1
CDR3 protein: CASSQAAGTGGRNEQFF; CDR3 DNA: TGCGCCAGCAGCCAAGCTGCCGGGACAGGAGGTAGGAATGAGCAGTTCTTC; clone size: -; D gene: TRBD1; V gene: TRBV4-1; J gene: TRBJ2-1
CDR3 protein: CASSQGLAPDTQYF; CDR3 DNA: TGCGCCAGCAGCCAAGGGCTAGCACCAGATACGCAGTATTTT; clone size: once; D gene: -; V gene: TRBV4-1; J gene: TRBJ2-3
CDR3 protein: CASKRTPSGNEQFF; CDR3 DNA: TGTGCCAGCAAACGGACCCCCTCCGGTAATGAGCAGTTCTTC; clone size: -; D gene: -; V gene: TRBV6-5; J gene: TRBJ2-1
CDR3 protein: CASSSSRGTRGYTF; CDR3 DNA: TGTGCCAGCAGCTCGTCCAGGGGGACTAGGGGCTACACCTTC; clone size: -; D gene: TRBD1; V gene: TRBV5-4; J gene: TRBJ1-2
CDR3 protein: CASSQDGGREGDVQFF; CDR3 DNA: TGCGCCAGCAGCCAAGATGGCGGTCGGGAGGGGGACGTGCAGTTCTTC; clone size: -; D gene: TRBD2; V gene: TRBV4-1; J gene: TRBJ2-1
CDR3 protein: CASSQVRDSDTQYF; CDR3 DNA: TGTGCCAGCAGCCAAGTCAGGGACTCGGATACGCAGTATTTT; clone size: -; D gene: -; V gene: TRBV14; J gene: TRBJ2-3
CDR3 protein: CVRSPPWDRETQYF; CDR3 DNA: TGTGTCAGAAGCCCCCCCTGGGACCGAGAGACCCAGTACTTC; clone size: -; D gene: -; V gene: TRBV7-5; J gene: TRBJ2-5
CDR3 protein: CASSYILGGRHNEQFF; CDR3 DNA: TGTGCCAGCAGTTACATTCTAGGGGGCCGACACAATGAGCAGTTCTTC; clone size: -; D gene: TRBD1; V gene: TRBV6-6; J gene: TRBJ2-1
CDR3 protein: CAISEPRTSGGYEQYF; CDR3 DNA: TGTGCCATCAGTGAGCCCCGGACTAGCGGGGGTTACGAGCAGTACTTC; clone size: -; D gene: TRBD2; V gene: TRBV10-3; J gene: TRBJ2-7
CDR3 protein: CASSFGQGTEAFF; CDR3 DNA: TGTGCCAGCAGCTTCGGACAGGGAACTGAAGCTTTCTTT; clone size: -; D gene: TRBD1; V gene: TRBV7-8; J gene: TRBJ1-1
CDR3 protein: CASSGPSYSGGDEQYF; CDR3 DNA: TGTGCCAGCAGTGGCCCCTCCTACAGTGGAGGGGACGAGCAGTACTTC; clone size: few; D gene: -; V gene: TRBV2; J gene: TRBJ2-7
CDR3 protein: CASSLNPAGANYEQYF; CDR3 DNA: TGTGCCAGCAGTTTGAATCCGGCGGGGGCCAACTACGAGCAGTACTTC; clone size: -; D gene: -; V gene: TRBV27; J gene: TRBJ2-7
CDR3 protein: CASSPRQDWGYEQYF; CDR3 DNA: TGTGCCAGCAGCCCCCGACAGGACTGGGGCTACGAGCAGTACTTC; clone size: -; D gene: -; V gene: TRBV11-3; J gene: TRBJ2-7
CDR3 protein: CASSRAPGGGYNEQFF; CDR3 DNA: TGTGCCAGCAGCCGGGCCCCGGGAGGAGGGTACAATGAGCAGTTCTTC; clone size: -; D gene: TRBD2; V gene: TRBV13; J gene: TRBJ2-1
CDR3 protein: CASSLVVGPYEQYF; CDR3 DNA: TGTGCCAGCAGCTTGGTTGTGGGCCCCTACGAGCAGTACTTC; clone size: -; D gene: -; V gene: TRBV5-8; J gene: TRBJ2-7
CDR3 protein: CASSLGGGELFF; CDR3 DNA: TGTGCCAGCAGTTTAGGGGGCGGGGAGCTGTTTTTT; clone size: -; D gene: -; V gene: TRBV6-6; J gene: TRBJ2-2
CDR3 protein: CASSQDGEAFF; CDR3 DNA: TGTGCCAGCAGCCAGGACGGGGAAGCTTTCTTT; clone size: -; D gene: -; V gene: TRBV7-9; J gene: TRBJ1-1
CDR3 protein: CASRPGQTYEQYF; CDR3 DNA: TGTGCCAGCAGACCGGGACAGACCTACGAGCAGTACTTC; clone size: once; D gene: TRBD1; V gene: TRBV28; J gene: TRBJ2-7
CDR3 protein: CASSLGTYNEQFF; CDR3 DNA: TGTGCCAGCAGCTTAGGGACCTACAATGAGCAGTTCTTC; clone size: -; D gene: -; V gene: TRBV7-9; J gene: TRBJ2-1
CDR3 protein: CASSFSGTLNEKLFF; CDR3 DNA: TGTGCCAGCAGCTTTTCCGGGACCCTTAATGAAAAACTGTTTTTT; clone size: -; D gene: -; V gene: TRBV7-9; J gene: TRBJ1-4
CDR3 protein: CASSQDSAPQETQYF; CDR3 DNA: TGCGCCAGCAGCCAAGATTCAGCCCCTCAAGAGACCCAGTACTTC; clone size: -; D gene: -; V gene: TRBV4-1; J gene: TRBJ2-5
CDR3 protein: CASSPDLLGVFHEQFF; CDR3 DNA: TGCGCCAGCAGCCCCGACCTCCTTGGAGTGTTTCATGAGCAGTTCTTC; clone size: -; D gene: -; V gene: TRBV4-3; J gene: TRBJ2-1
CDR3 protein: CASSFGGGAGEQYF; CDR3 DNA: TGCGCCAGCAGCTTCGGCGGGGGGGCCGGGGAGCAGTACTTC; clone size: -; D gene: TRBD2; V gene: TRBV5-1; J gene: TRBJ2-5
CDR3 protein: CAWSLGNTEAFF; CDR3 DNA: TGTGCCTGGAGTTTAGGGAACACTGAAGCTTTCTTT; clone size: -; D gene: -; V gene: TRBV30; J gene: TRBJ1-1
CDR3 protein: CAWTRRPDGYQETQYF; CDR3 DNA: TGTGCCTGGACCCGACGGCCGGACGGTTACCAAGAGACCCAGTACTTC; clone size: -; D gene: -; V gene: TRBV5-8; J gene: TRBJ2-5
CDR3 protein: CASNPTSGAYNEQFF; CDR3 DNA: TGTGCCAGCAATCCGACTAGCGGGGCCTACAATGAGCAGTTCTTC; clone size: -; D gene: TRBD2; V gene: TRBV2; J gene: TRBJ2-1
CDR3 protein: CASSLDILDNQPQHF; CDR3 DNA: TGTGCCAGCAGCCTGGACATACTTGACAATCAGCCCCAGCATTTT; clone size: once; D gene: -; V gene: TRBV5-5; J gene: TRBJ1-5